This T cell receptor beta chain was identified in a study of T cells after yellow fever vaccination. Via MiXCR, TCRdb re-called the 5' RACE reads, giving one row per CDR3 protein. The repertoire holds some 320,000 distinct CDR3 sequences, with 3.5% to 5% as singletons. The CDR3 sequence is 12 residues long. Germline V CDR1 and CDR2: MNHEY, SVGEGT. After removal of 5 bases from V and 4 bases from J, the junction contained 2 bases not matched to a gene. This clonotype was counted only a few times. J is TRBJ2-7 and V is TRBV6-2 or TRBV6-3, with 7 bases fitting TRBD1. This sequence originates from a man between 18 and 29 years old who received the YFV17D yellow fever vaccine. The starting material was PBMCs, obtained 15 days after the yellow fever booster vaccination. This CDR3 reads CASSADRYEQYF. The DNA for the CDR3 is TGTGCCAGCAGTGCGGACAGGTACGAGCAGTACTTC.